This TCR beta chain derives from a study of tumor and adjacent non-tumor tissue in lung cancer (dated by TCRdb to 2016 to 2018). Study-level background: By cancer type, the cohort comprised eleven to twelve adenocarcinoma patients, a couple of squamous cell carcinoma patients and 1 small cell lung cancer patient. Ages among the roughly 15 patients ranged from roughly 30 to 76 years, there were 10 men and 5 women, and disease was at TNM stage I to III. Sequencing generated a total of 125,075,908 productive TCRbeta reads, averaging roughly 4.2 million reads per sample. The study compared bulk TCRbeta repertoires between lung tumor tissue and matched distant non-tumor lung tissue from around 16 lung cancer patients. Around 31 paired specimens, one tumor and one normal lung sample per patient, were profiled by TCRbeta CDR3 sequencing.

About this clonotype itself: Its antigen has not been determined. This is likely a read error, given that the CDR3 carries no conserved phenylalanine or tryptophan at its end. Because the CDR3's place on the DNA is in doubt, the DNA is left out and the CDR3 is given as listed by TCRdb.

On the study overall, not on this receptor specifically: The cohort had only 15 or so patients, and the authors noted that larger samples and more detailed clinical data are needed. Because peripheral blood was not sequenced, blood TCRbeta repertoires in the lung cancer patients of the study were not examined. Tumor tissue showed significantly higher TCR diversity (inverse Simpson) than normal lung tissue, at roughly 390 vs 170 (P = 0.0075, Mann-Whitney U test). Neither the sequencing platform nor unique molecular identifiers are named or mentioned anywhere in the methods. Significantly higher TCR diversity was found in younger patients, and higher tumor TCR diversity was associated with shorter overall and disease-free survival. A significantly larger cumulative share of the repertoire was made up by the top 100 clones in normal lung than in tumor tissue.

CDR1 and CDR2, looked up from the germline V gene, are LGHNA and YSLEER. The CDR3 extends over 15 residues, inclusive of both ends. RNA was isolated from bulk unsorted tissue, and RNA quality was assessed with a NanoDrop ND-1000 and an Agilent 2100. Donors were newly diagnosed lung cancer patients admitted for thoracic surgery in China between August and November 2014, without prior chemotherapy. Patients who had received previous radiotherapy or chemotherapy, or who had another concurrent cancer, were excluded from the study. Surgical tissue pieces of roughly 1-2 cm3 were preserved in RNAlater solution and stored at -80 °C until use. Receptor libraries were prepared by multiplex PCR. Sequenced on an Illumina HiSeq 2500. TCRbeta libraries were built by three rounds of nested PCR using primers (Table S4), following protocols modified from ARM-PCR. PCR products of 200-500 bp were gel-excised and purified with the QIAquick gel extraction kit before sequencing. From the authors' description of their analysis: Reads were cleaned with Trimmomatic, merged with FLASH into complete CDR3 sequences, and assigned to V(D)J germline segments with MiTCR. Clonal diversity was calculated as the inverse Simpson's index using VDJtools. A read counted as productive if the sequence was in-frame and lacked a premature stop codon. The public reads were quality trimmed at Q25 with fastp and then assembled into clones with MiXCR by TCRdb, keeping productive beta chains. Rows merge per CDR3 protein into single entries with the most common DNA and genes. TCRdb's processing, not the study's, gives the V and J calls here. This sample gives around 99,000 distinct CDR3 sequences in total; 60% to 80% of them show up just once. The ten largest make up about 40% of the sample.

The sequenced material came from lung tumor tissue. This clonotype originated in a woman aged 60-75 years with non-small cell lung cancer. This sequence uses TRBV4-3 and TRBJ2-6. The CDR3 is CASSQDGAGANVLAL.